The 20 T cell receptor beta chains below come from one sample, sequenced in a study of post-analysis software for immune sequencing data. Unique molecular identifiers were built into the TCR beta cDNA libraries. Each CDR3 protein is one row after TCRdb ran MiXCR on the PCR reads. The data contain around 700,000 distinct CDR3 sequences, about 60% of them singletons. General study findings and limits: In patients, TRBV5-6, TRBV5-1 and TRBV20-1 belonged to four or five TRBV segments found more frequently than in controls.

These receptors lack a known antigen. What was sequenced was blood. Receptor source: a girl aged 2 to 10 with multiple sclerosis.

This chain links TRBV9 with TRBJ2-1; TRBD2 is a possible D gene (6 bases). Per germline, CDR1 SGDLS and CDR2 YYNGEE. The CDR3 has 17 amino acids. Trimming took 0 bases from V and 0 from J, leaving 13 bases between them. The CDR3 sequence: CASSVEAGRSSYNEQFF. Here the CDR3 DNA reads TGTGCCAGCAGCGTAGAGGCGGGACGCAGCTCCTACAATGAGCAGTTCTTC.

This chain uses TRBV6-5 with TRBJ2-7; D gene ambiguous. The CDR3 has 16 residues. Looked up from germline, CDR1 is MNHEY and CDR2 is SVGAGI. V was cut by 4 bases and J by 3 bases, with 19 bases left in between. CDR3 nucleotide sequence: TGTGCCAGCAGTTTACAAAATAGAAGACACGTCTACGAGCAGTACTTC. This encodes CASSLQNRRHVYEQYF.

The rearrangement uses TRBV6-1 and TRBJ2-3; D uncertain. Germline V gives CDR1 MNHNS, CDR2 SASEGT. This CDR3 region has 16 residues. Trimming left V 2 bases short and J 3 bases short, with 15 bases between. The CDR3: CASSEWSQGATDTQYF. CDR3 nucleotide sequence: TGTGCCAGCAGTGAATGGAGCCAAGGAGCTACAGATACGCAGTATTTT.

This chain links TRBV6-2 or TRBV6-3 with TRBJ2-4; 7 nucleotides match TRBD2. V dropped 8 bases and J dropped 12; count of bases not matched to a gene: 19. The V gene's germline CDR1 is MNHEY and CDR2 SVGEGT. The CDR3 is 15 amino acids. CDR3 nucleotide sequence: TGTGCCAGCCTCCCGGTACTAGCGAGCCACCAGCGTCAGTACTTC. Encoded protein: CASLPVLASHQRQYF.

J is TRBJ2-1 and V is TRBV7-9; 8 bases align to TRBD1. Trimming removed 6 bases from V and 0 bases from J; junction bases left unmatched: 7. The CDR3 spans 16 residues. Per germline, CDR1 SEHNR and CDR2 FQNEAQ (reference sequence). The CDR3 is CASSGGQVSSYNEQFF. The CDR3 DNA reads TGTGCCAGCAGTGGGGGACAGGTTAGCTCCTACAATGAGCAGTTCTTC.

The chain joins TRBV12-3 or TRBV12-4 to TRBJ1-2, with 8 bases lining up with TRBD1. Losses at the gene ends were 7 bases for V and 3 bases for J; bases not matched to a gene: 7. This CDR3 contains 14 residues. This chain's CDR3 is CASTKTGVDYGYTF. CDR3 coding DNA: TGTGCCAGCACCAAGACAGGGGTTGACTATGGCTACACCTTC.

Concerning this clonotype: One end of the junction does not line up with germline, which may come from a read error. The genes are TRBV15 and TRBJ2-6, with TRBD1 as a possible D gene (5 bases). CDR1 LNHNV and CDR2 YYDKDF come from the germline V gene (reference sequence). This CDR3 has 16 residues. The CDR3 spells CATSREGSAGANVPTF. In DNA form, the CDR3 reads TGTGCCACCAGCAGAGAGGGGTCCGCTGGGGCCAACGTCCCGACTTTC.

This clonotype has just a few counts. The V gene is TRBV7-2, the J gene TRBJ2-1; a possible D gene is TRBD2 (5 bases). Trimming shortened V by 2 bases and J by 14 bases, and 10 bases separated the two germline ends. The CDR3 contains 11 residues. Germline CDR1 reads SGHTA; CDR2 reads FQGNSA. The chain's CDR3 is CASSLTSYKFF. The CDR3 bases are TGTGCCAGCAGCTTAACTAGTTATAAGTTCTTC.

The chain is built from TRBV7-2 and TRBJ2-1, with D maybe TRBD1 (6 bases). The CDR3 length is 15 residues. The V gene's germline CDR1 is SGHTA and CDR2 FQGNSA. V lost 2 bases and J lost 6, with 14 bases in between. CDR3 loop: CASSLTQGRGNEQFF. The CDR3 DNA follows: TGTGCCAGCAGCTTAACACAGGGAAGAGGCAATGAGCAGTTCTTC. Full variable domain (outside the CDR3, taken from reference TRBV7-2 and TRBJ2-1): GAGVSQSPSNKVTEKGKDVELRCDPISGHTALYWYRQSLGQGLEFLIYFQGNSAPDKSGLPSDRFSAERTGGSVSTLTIQRTQQEDSAVYLCASSLTQGRGNEQFFGPGTRLTVL.

This clonotype was counted a few times. This chain uses TRBV6-5 with TRBJ1-2; 8 nucleotides align to TRBD1. Unmatched junction bases numbered 7, after V lost 5 bases and J lost 2 bases. The germline gives CDR1 MNHEY, CDR2 SVGAGI. The CDR3 sequence is 15 residues long. CDR3 protein: CASSTGTGRNYGYTF. CDR3 nucleotides: TGTGCCAGCAGTACCGGGACAGGAAGAAACTATGGCTACACCTTC.

The rearrangement uses TRBV6-5 and TRBJ2-1, with 14 bases matching TRBD2. This CDR3 spans 18 amino acids. The V gene end was trimmed by 1 base and the J gene end by 2 bases; junction bases not matched to a gene: 4. Germline loops: CDR1 MNHEY, CDR2 SVGAGI. The CDR3 protein is CASSYFGTSGSAYNEQFF. The CDR3 DNA reads as TGTGCCAGCAGTTACTTCGGGACTAGCGGGAGCGCCTACAATGAGCAGTTCTTC.

V and J are TRBV10-2 and TRBJ2-3; 9 bases agree with TRBD1. The CDR3 is made up of 16 amino acids. V shed 5 bases and J 6 bases; nucleotides not matched to a gene: 12. Looked up from germline, CDR1 is WSHSY and CDR2 is SAAADI. The CDR3 reads CASSSGQGPPMDTQYF. The CDR3 coding sequence is TGCGCCAGCAGTTCGGGACAGGGACCCCCAATGGATACGCAGTATTTT.

The chain combines TRBV29-1 with TRBJ2-5, with D uncertain. V gave up 8 bases and J gave up 2 bases, with 12 bases separating them. This CDR3 comprises 12 residues. From germline, CDR1 is SQVTM and CDR2 ANQGSEA. CDR3 nucleotide sequence: TGCAGCTCTCGGACGGATCAAGAGACCCAGTACTTC. Protein sequence: CSSRTDQETQYF.

This sequence joins TRBV4-2 and TRBJ2-1; 10 bases are shared with TRBD1. CDR1 and CDR2 from the germline V gene are LGHNA and YNFKEQ. With 1 base clipped from V and 0 bases from J, the junction kept 6 bases outside the gene matches. The CDR3 length is 18 residues. The CDR3 region has the DNA TGTGCCAGCAGCCAAGTCCGACAGGGGGCCAGCTCCTACAATGAGCAGTTCTTC. It codes for CASSQVRQGASSYNEQFF.

The count of this clonotype is one. This sequence joins TRBV10-3 and TRBJ2-1; 10 nucleotides line up with TRBD2. This CDR3 is 15 amino acids long. Unmatched junction bases numbered 8, after V lost 2 bases and J lost 10 bases. Germline V gene sequence: CDR1 ENHRY, CDR2 SYGVKD. Here the CDR3 reads CAISESGGVFGEQFF. CDR3 nucleotides: TGTGCCATCAGTGAGAGCGGGGGGGTGTTTGGGGAGCAGTTCTTC.

V and J are TRBV7-9 and TRBJ2-7; TRBD1 is a possible D gene (5 bases). The tail of the sequence fits TRBJ2-5 better, so the J call may be wrong. The CDR3 is made up of 15 amino acids. Germline V CDR1 and CDR2: SEHNR, FQNEAQ (reference sequence). The CDR3, as DNA: TGTGCCAGCAGCTTACAAGGGGATTCGACGGAGACCCAGTACTTC. This codes for CASSLQGDSTETQYF.

V gene TRBV25-1 combines with J gene TRBJ2-5; D is undetermined. Germline V gene lookup returns CDR1 MGHDK and CDR2 SYGVNS. The V and J ends lost 0 bases and 5 bases respectively, with 16 bases between them. This CDR3 contains 16 residues. The DNA of the CDR3 is TGTGCCAGCAGTGAATATACTGGTGTTTCATTGGAGACCCAGTACTTC. It is translated as CASSEYTGVSLETQYF.

The V gene is TRBV6-5, the J gene TRBJ2-5; tentatively, D is TRBD1 (7 bases). The length of the CDR3 is 15 residues. V lost 4 bases and J lost 5, with 17 bases in between. Germline V gene sequence: CDR1 MNHEY, CDR2 SVGAGI. The CDR3 sequence is CASSFQGGMWETQYF. The CDR3 coding sequence is TGTGCCAGCAGTTTTCAGGGGGGTATGTGGGAGACCCAGTACTTC.

This clonotype has a handful of counts. The V gene is TRBV11-2, the J gene TRBJ2-1; D is unclear. Germline V gene sequence: CDR1 SGHAT, CDR2 FQNNGV. There are 16 residues in the CDR3. Trimming left V 1 base short and J 2 bases short, with 12 bases between. CDR3 protein: CASSLVFRKTYNEQFF. The CDR3 DNA follows: TGTGCCAGCAGCTTAGTTTTTAGGAAGACCTACAATGAGCAGTTCTTC.

This clonotype appeared a single time. The rearrangement links TRBV29-1 to TRBJ2-7, with TRBD2 matching over 10 bases. V dropped 2 bases and J dropped 4; count of bases not matched to a gene: 8. CDR1 and CDR2 from the germline V gene are SQVTM and ANQGSEA. The CDR3 extends over 15 amino acids. The CDR3 bases are TGCAGCGTTGAACAGCGGGAGGGGGTGATGTACGAGCAGTACTTC. Its translation: CSVEQREGVMYEQYF.